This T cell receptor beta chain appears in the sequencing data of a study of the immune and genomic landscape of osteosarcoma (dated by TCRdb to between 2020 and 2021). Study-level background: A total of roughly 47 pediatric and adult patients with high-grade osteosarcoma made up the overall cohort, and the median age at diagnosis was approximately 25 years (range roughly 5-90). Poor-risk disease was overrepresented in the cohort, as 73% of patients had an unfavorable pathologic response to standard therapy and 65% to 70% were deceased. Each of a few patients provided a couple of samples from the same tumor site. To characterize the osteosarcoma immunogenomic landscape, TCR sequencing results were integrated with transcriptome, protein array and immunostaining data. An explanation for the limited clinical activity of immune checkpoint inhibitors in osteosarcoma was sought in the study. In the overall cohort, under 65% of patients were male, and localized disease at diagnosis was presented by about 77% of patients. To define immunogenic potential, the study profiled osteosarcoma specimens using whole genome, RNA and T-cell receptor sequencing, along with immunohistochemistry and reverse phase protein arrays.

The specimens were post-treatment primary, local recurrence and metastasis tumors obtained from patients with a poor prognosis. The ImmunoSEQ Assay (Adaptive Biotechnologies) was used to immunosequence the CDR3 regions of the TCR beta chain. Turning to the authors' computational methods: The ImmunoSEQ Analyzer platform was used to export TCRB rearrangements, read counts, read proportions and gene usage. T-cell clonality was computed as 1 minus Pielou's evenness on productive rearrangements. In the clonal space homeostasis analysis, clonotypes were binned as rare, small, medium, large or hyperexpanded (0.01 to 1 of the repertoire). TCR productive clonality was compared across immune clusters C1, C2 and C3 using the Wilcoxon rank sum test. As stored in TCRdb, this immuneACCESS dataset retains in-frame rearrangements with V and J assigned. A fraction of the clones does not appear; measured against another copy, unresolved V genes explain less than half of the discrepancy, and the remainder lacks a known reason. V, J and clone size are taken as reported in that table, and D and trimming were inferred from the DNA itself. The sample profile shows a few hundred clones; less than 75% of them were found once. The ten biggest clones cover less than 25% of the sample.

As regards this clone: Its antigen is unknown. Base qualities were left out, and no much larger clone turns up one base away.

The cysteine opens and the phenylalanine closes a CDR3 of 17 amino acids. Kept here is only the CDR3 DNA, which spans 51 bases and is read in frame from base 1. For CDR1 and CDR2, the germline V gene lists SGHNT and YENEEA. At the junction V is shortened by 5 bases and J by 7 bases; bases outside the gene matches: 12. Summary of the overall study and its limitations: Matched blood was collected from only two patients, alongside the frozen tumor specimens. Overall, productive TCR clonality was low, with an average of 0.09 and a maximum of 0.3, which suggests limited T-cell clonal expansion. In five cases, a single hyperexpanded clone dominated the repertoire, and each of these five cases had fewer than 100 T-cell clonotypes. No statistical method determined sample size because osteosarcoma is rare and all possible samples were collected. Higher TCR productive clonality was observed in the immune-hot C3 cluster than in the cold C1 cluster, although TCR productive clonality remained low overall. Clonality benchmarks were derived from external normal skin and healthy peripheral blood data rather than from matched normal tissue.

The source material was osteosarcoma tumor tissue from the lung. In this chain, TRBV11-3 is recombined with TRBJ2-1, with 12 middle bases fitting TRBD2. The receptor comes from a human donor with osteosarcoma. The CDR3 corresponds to CASSLLPTSGGSNEQFF. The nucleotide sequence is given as TGTGCCAGCAGCCTTCTCCCAACTAGCGGGGGGTCAAATGAGCAGTTCTTC.